The 27 T cell receptor beta chains below were found in one sample sequenced in a study of CD8+CD57+ T cells in acquired aplastic anemia. TCR beta VDJ and CDR3 were profiled, and genomic DNA was the template. TCRdb analysed the reads with MiXCR anew, one entry per CDR3 protein. The top ten hold roughly 29% of the sample, which has about 120,000 distinct CDR3 sequences, under 60% seen once. All sequencing subjects had displayed CD8+CD57+ cell expansion on flow cytometry. Sequencing was performed on sorted CD4+, CD8+, or CD8+CD57+ T cells (not recorded which) from PBMCs. The receptors come from a human donor with aplastic anemia.

The chain couples TRBV7-9 to TRBJ2-1; 7 bases map to TRBD1. The CDR3 is 14 amino acids. Per germline, CDR1 SEHNR and CDR2 FQNEAQ (reference sequence). V lost 6 bases and J lost 5; bases outside the gene matches: 7. CDR3 region: CASRGTDGNNEQFF. For the CDR3, the DNA is TGTGCCAGCAGAGGGACAGACGGGAACAATGAGCAGTTCTTC. The variable domain in full, with the rest retrieved from reference TRBV7-9 and TRBJ2-1, is DTGVSQNPRHKITKRGQNVTFRCDPISEHNRLYWYRQTLGQGPEFLTYFQNEAQLEKSRLLSDRFSAERPKGSFSTLEIQRTEQGDSAMYLCASRGTDGNNEQFFGPGTRLTVL.

Points on this clonotype: The junction shows a germline mismatch at one end, possibly a read error. The rearrangement uses TRBV7-7 and TRBJ2-1; D might be TRBD1 (5 bases). This CDR3 is 13 amino acids long. CDR1 and CDR2 (germline): SSHAT, FNYEAQ (reference sequence). CDR3 in amino acids: CASSLGVLNEQFF. CDR3 bases: TGTGCTAGCAGCTTAGGGGTCCTCAATGAGCAGTTCTTC.

This clonotype showed up just once. The gene calls are TRBV20-1 and TRBJ2-1; 8 bases are shared with TRBD2. Germline loops: CDR1 DFQATT, CDR2 SNEGSKA (reference sequence). This CDR3 contains 14 residues. Trimming cost V 6 bases and J 7 bases; bases outside gene matches: 11. The CDR3 here is CSADGREGRNEQFF. In DNA form, the CDR3 reads TGCAGTGCAGACGGGAGGGAGGGCCGGAATGAGCAGTTCTTC.

Regarding this clonotype: Since no conserved phenylalanine or tryptophan closes the CDR3, a read error is the likely cause. It is unclear where the CDR3 begins or ends on the DNA, so no DNA is shown, and the CDR3 is as TCRdb lists it. The chain combines TRBV4-1 with TRBJ2-1; the table names TRBD1, a call not compared with the DNA. Germline V gene sequence: CDR1 MGHRA, CDR2 YSYEKL. The CDR3 extends over 11 residues, inclusive of both ends. The CDR3 reads CASSQDRAGHT.

The chain is built from TRBV12-3 or TRBV12-4 and TRBJ1-2, with D perhaps TRBD1 (6 bases). The V and J ends lost 6 bases and 6 bases respectively, with 11 bases between them. The CDR3 consists of 12 residues. The CDR3 sequence is CASSPGVHGYTF. CDR3 nucleotide sequence: TGTGCCAGCAGCCCAGGGGTTCATGGCTACACCTTC.

Ten or more counts support this clonotype. The CDR3 coding sequence is TGTGCCAGCAGCGGCCACCAGAACTACAATGAGCAGTTCTTC. This encodes CASSGHQNYNEQFF. V usage is TRBV9 and J usage is TRBJ2-1; D remains ambiguous. This CDR3 has 14 amino acids. Germline loops: CDR1 SGDLS, CDR2 YYNGEE. Trimming took 3 bases from V and 3 from J, leaving 10 bases between them. Full variable domain (remainder filled in from reference TRBV9 and TRBJ2-1): DSGVTQTPKHLITATGQRVTLRCSPRSGDLSVYWYQQSLDQGLQFLIQYYNGEERAKGNILERFSAQQFPDLHSELNLSSLELGDSALYFCASSGHQNYNEQFFGPGTRLTVL.

This clonotype appeared many times. The chain joins TRBV2 to TRBJ1-2; 7 nucleotides match TRBD1. The ends lost 8 bases at V and 4 bases at J; junction bases unmatched: 10. Germline V gives CDR1 SNHLY, CDR2 FYNNEI. The CDR3 sequence is 14 residues long. CDR3: CASRPTGQGYGYTF. The CDR3 DNA sequence: TGTGCCAGCCGTCCGACAGGGCAGGGCTATGGCTACACCTTC.

At least ten counts were recorded for this clonotype. CDR3 coding DNA: TGTGCCAGCAGTGAATATAGCGGCTCCTACGAGCAGTACTTC. This encodes CASSEYSGSYEQYF. The V call is TRBV2, the J call TRBJ2-7; perhaps TRBD2 as D (6 bases). Germline V gene sequence: CDR1 SNHLY, CDR2 FYNNEI. This CDR3 is 14 amino acids long. The germline V and J ends were trimmed by 2 bases and 0 bases, with 8 bases remaining between them.

The table lists this clonotype with many counts. This chain uses TRBV25-1 with TRBJ1-4; D may be TRBD1 (5 bases). CDR1 is MGHDK and CDR2 is SYGVNS in the germline V gene. Trimming took 1 base from V and 7 from J, leaving 10 bases between them. This CDR3 has 14 residues. This CDR3 is CASSELGGSEKLFF. For the CDR3, the DNA is TGTGCCAGCAGTGAATTGGGGGGATCTGAAAAACTGTTTTTT.

This clonotype came up once. J is TRBJ1-1 and V is TRBV7-9; D might be TRBD1 (5 bases). The CDR3 has 12 residues. V dropped 4 bases and J dropped 7 bases, with 10 bases sitting between them. Germline lookup yields CDR1 SEHNR and CDR2 FQNEAQ (reference sequence). CDR3 bases: TGTGCCAGCAGCTGGGGGGGGGTTGAAGCTTTCTTT. Protein: CASSWGGVEAFF.

This clonotype was observed once. The rearrangement joins TRBV19 to TRBJ1-5; 8 bases are a match to TRBD1. Trimming at V came to 7 bases and at J to 6 bases, leaving 8 bases not matched to a gene. This CDR3 comprises 14 residues. Germline values: CDR1 LNHDA, CDR2 SQIVND (reference sequence). CDR3 sequence (DNA): TGTGCCAGTACCGGGACAGGTCTTAGTCAGCCCCAGCATTTT. Protein sequence: CASTGTGLSQPQHF.

This clonotype was counted between two and nine times. The gene calls are TRBV27 and TRBJ2-3, with 8 bases lining up with TRBD2. This CDR3 region has 14 residues. Losses at the gene ends were 3 bases for V and 4 bases for J; bases not matched to a gene: 3. Looked up from germline, CDR1 is MNHEY and CDR2 is SMNVEV (reference sequence). The CDR3 is CASSFGTRSDTQYF. The CDR3 DNA reads TGTGCCAGCAGTTTCGGGACTAGATCAGATACGCAGTATTTT.

This clonotype was found a few times. Compared with germline, one end of the junction differs, possibly owing to a read error. The chain uses TRBV11-1 and TRBJ2-1; either TRBD1 or TRBD2 may supply D (5 bases each). Looked up from germline, CDR1 is SGHAT and CDR2 is FQDESV (reference sequence). There are 14 residues in the CDR3. DNA for the CDR3: TGCGCCAGCAGTCAGGGAGATACAAACAATGAGCAGTTCTTC. Amino acids: CASSQGDTNNEQFF.

The chain is built from TRBV29-1 and TRBJ1-1, with D possibly TRBD1 on 6 matching bases. Germline values: CDR1 SQVTM, CDR2 ANQGSEA. CDR3 length: 14 amino acids. V lost 4 bases and J 1 base, leaving 13 bases between the germline ends. The DNA of the CDR3 is TGCAGCGTTGCGGCAGGGGTATGGAACACTGAAGCTTTCTTT. Translation: CSVAAGVWNTEAFF.

The gene calls are TRBV25-1 and TRBJ1-6, with D tentatively TRBD1 (5 bases). V gave up 2 bases and J gave up 6 bases, with 11 bases separating them. Germline assignment: CDR1 MGHDK and CDR2 SYGVNS. The CDR3 length is 15 residues. This chain's CDR3 is CASSEGTDFNSPLHF. In nucleotides, the CDR3 is TGTGCCAGCAGTGAAGGGACGGATTTTAATTCACCCCTCCACTTT.

Ten or more counts support this clonotype. The CDR3, as DNA: TGTGCCAGCAGCCACCCTCAGGGACTAGCGGGAGGCCGCTACTTC. Encoded protein: CASSHPQGLAGGRYF. The rearrangement joins TRBV7-9 to TRBJ2-7; 15 bases match TRBD2. CDR1 is SEHNR and CDR2 is FQNEAQ in the germline V gene (reference sequence). The CDR3 has 15 residues. The V gene end was trimmed by 5 bases and the J gene end by 13 bases; junction bases not matched to a gene: 12.

The chain recombines TRBV15 with TRBJ2-7; TRBD1 or TRBD2 may be the D gene (5 bases each). Germline lookup yields CDR1 LNHNV and CDR2 YYDKDF (reference sequence). The CDR3 contains 13 residues. CDR3 bases: TGTGCTATTCCCTACGGGGCCTCCTACGAGCAGTACTTC. As protein: CAIPYGASYEQYF. The variable domain in full, completed from reference TRBV15 and TRBJ2-7, reads DAMVIQNPRYQVTQFGKPVTLSCSQTLNHNVMYWYQQKSSQAPKLLFHYYDKDFNNEADTPDNFQSRRPNTSFCFLDIRSPGLGDTAMYLCAIPYGASYEQYFGPGTRLTVT.

The J gene is TRBJ2-3, the V gene TRBV19; D not resolved. In germline, CDR1 is LNHDA, CDR2 SQIVND (reference sequence). CDR3 length: 12 amino acids. Trimming shortened V by 5 bases and J by 6 bases, and 9 bases separated the two germline ends. CDR3 sequence reads: CASSHNADTQYF. The DNA of the CDR3 is TGTGCCAGTAGTCACAACGCGGATACGCAGTATTTT.

This clonotype occurred once. The chain joins TRBV29-1 to TRBJ2-7; 7 bases fit TRBD2. CDR1 is SQVTM, CDR2 ANQGSEA, per germline. V shed 6 bases, J shed 7 bases, and the junction held 15 bases outside the gene matches. The CDR3 runs to 14 residues. The CDR3: CSVASYLRGEEQYF. CDR3 DNA: TGCAGCGTCGCTAGTTACCTCCGGGGGGAAGAGCAGTACTTC.

This clonotype appeared a single time. The junction does not match germline at one end; this may be a read error. This chain connects TRBV7-6 to TRBJ2-3; 8 positions match TRBD1. The germline CDR1 and CDR2 sequences are SGHVS and FNYEAQ. The CDR3 has 17 residues. The CDR3 DNA reads TGTGCCAGCAGCTACAACAGGGGGAAGTTGGGCACAGATACGCATTATTTT. It encodes CASSYNRGKLGTDTHYF.

Concerning this clonotype: The conserved phenylalanine or tryptophan is not found at the CDR3 terminus, so this likely reflects a read error. The chain joins TRBV2 to TRBJ1-5, with 7 bases lining up with TRBD1. The CDR3 has 13 residues. CDR1 is SNHLY, CDR2 FYNNEI, per germline. V shed 6 bases and J 7 bases; nucleotides not matched to a gene: 6. This chain's CDR3 is CASSQAGGQPQHL. DNA for the CDR3: TGTGCCAGCAGCCAGGCAGGGGGACAGCCCCAGCATCTT.

The chain joins TRBV19 to TRBJ1-2, with D maybe TRBD1 (5 bases). V shed 0 bases and J shed 5 bases, with 10 bases lying between them. The CDR3 contains 14 residues. Germline lookup yields CDR1 LNHDA and CDR2 SQIVND (reference sequence). The CDR3 here is CASSIDRGNYGYTF. The CDR3 DNA reads as TGTGCCAGTAGTATAGATCGGGGGAATTATGGCTACACCTTC.

CDR3 in amino acids: CATRTVDNSPLHF. The CDR3 DNA follows: TGTGCCACAAGGACAGTAGATAATTCACCCCTCCACTTT. The chain uses TRBV10-3 and TRBJ1-6; a possible D gene is TRBD1 (6 bases). Trimming took 10 bases from V and 5 from J, leaving 12 bases between them. Germline V lookup: CDR1 ENHRY, CDR2 SYGVKD. This CDR3 spans 13 amino acids.

Many counts were recorded for this clonotype. The J gene is TRBJ1-1, the V gene TRBV6-5; a possible D gene is TRBD1 (5 bases). The CDR3 length is 12 residues. Trimming removed 2 bases at V and 5 bases at J, with 6 bases between. The germline CDR1 and CDR2 sequences are MNHEY and SVGAGI. As DNA, the CDR3 is TGTGCCAGCAGTTACGAGGGGACTGAAGCTTTCTTT. Translating gives CASSYEGTEAFF.

The chain couples TRBV24-1 to TRBJ2-7; D is undetermined. The CDR3 totals 13 residues. Per the germline V gene, CDR1 is KGHDR and CDR2 is SFDVKD. The germline V and J ends were trimmed by 3 bases and 2 bases, with 7 bases remaining between them. The CDR3 DNA sequence: TGTGCCACCAGTGATACAAAGACCTACGAGCAGTACTTC. It specifies CATSDTKTYEQYF.

This chain joins TRBV19 and TRBJ1-6, with 8 bases matching TRBD1. J lost 10 bases, V lost 5 bases, and 7 bases had no gene match. The CDR3 has 14 amino acids. CDR1 is LNHDA, CDR2 SQIVND, per germline (reference sequence). Here the CDR3 DNA reads TGTGCCAGTAGTGTCCGGGACAGGCAGTCACCCCTCCACTTT. Translating it yields CASSVRDRQSPLHF.

The V gene is TRBV2, the J gene TRBJ1-4; D possibly corresponds to TRBD1 (6 bases). The V and J ends lost 6 bases and 8 bases respectively, with 16 bases between them. CDR1 SNHLY and CDR2 FYNNEI come from the germline V gene. The CDR3 sequence is 14 residues long. The CDR3 DNA is TGTGCCAGCAGCAGACAGGATCTGGGAGAAAAACTGTTTTTT. Translation: CASSRQDLGEKLFF.